This T cell receptor (beta chain) was documented in a study of intratumoral heterogeneity in liver cancer. Here immunoSEQ multiplex PCR was the method, and the copy in TCRdb shows in-frame clones only, minus some. The sample lists tens of thousands of clones; around 73% were seen once. Germline V lookup: CDR1 SGHNT, CDR2 YYREEE (reference sequence). Trimming stripped 0 bases from V and 6 bases from J, with 10 bases between. CDR3 size: 13 residues. This receptor was taken from a woman between 65 and 79 years old with hepatocellular carcinoma. The chain links TRBV5-4 to TRBJ2-7; no clear D gene. Sequencing used tumor-adjacent normal tissue, obtained before any cancer treatment. This CDR3 reads CASSLGPLGEQYF. CDR3 coding DNA: TGTGCCAGCAGCTTGGGACCTTTGGGCGAGCAGTACTTC.